This T cell receptor (beta chain) appears in the sequencing data of a study of control samples from healthy donors and cancer patients. Germline-derived CDR1 and CDR2 are SNHLY and FYNNEI. The V end was cut by 7 bases, the J end by 4 bases, with 14 bases between. The length of the CDR3 is 14 residues. Assay: immunoSEQ multiplex PCR; the TCRdb copy retains only in-frame clones and omits some. The table includes 95,000 to 150,000 clones, roughly 84% detected once. The receptor was derived from a man between 18 and 29 years old in good health. The rearrangement joins TRBV2 to TRBJ2-1, with D possibly called TRBD1 or TRBD2 (5 bases each). The sequenced material came from blood. The CDR3 region is CASNGASRYNEQFF. The DNA of the CDR3 is TGTGCCAGCAACGGGGCTAGTAGATACAATGAGCAGTTCTTC.